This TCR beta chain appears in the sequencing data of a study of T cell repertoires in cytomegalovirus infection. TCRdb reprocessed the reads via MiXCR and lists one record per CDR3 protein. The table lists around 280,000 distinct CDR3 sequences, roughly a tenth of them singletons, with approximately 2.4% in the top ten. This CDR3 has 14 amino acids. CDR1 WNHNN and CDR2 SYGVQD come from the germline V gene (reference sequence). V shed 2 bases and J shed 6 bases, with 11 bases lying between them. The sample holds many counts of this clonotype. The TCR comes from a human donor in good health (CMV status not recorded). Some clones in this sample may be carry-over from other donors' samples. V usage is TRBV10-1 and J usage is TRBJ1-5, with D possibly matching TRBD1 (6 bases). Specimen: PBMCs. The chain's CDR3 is CASSEGTIRQPQHF. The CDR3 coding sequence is TGCGCCAGCAGTGAGGGGACAATCCGTCAGCCCCAGCATTTT.